This TCR beta chain was recorded in a study of IL-17A CD8 T cells in psoriatic arthritis synovium. For context, the study as a whole: The study was designed to define the phenotype, molecular profile and function of synovial IL-17A+CD8+ T cells in the pathogenesis of psoriatic arthritis.

As to this clone: Its binding antigen is unknown. Per-base qualities were not stored, and no clone one base away is much larger.

After DNA extraction (Qiagen), TCRbeta V-D-J rearrangements underwent bias-controlled amplification and then high-throughput sequencing (immunoSEQ; Adaptive Biotech). Per the authors' processing: The immunoSEQ Analyzer platform was used for sequence-level analysis of productive sequences. Clonality was calculated as 1 minus Pielou's evenness, with values ranging from 0 (highly polyclonal) to 1 (monoclonal). How much repertoires overlapped between subsets was quantified with the Morisita index, which goes from 0 (no similarity) to 1 (complete similarity). TCRdb carries this immuneACCESS record with in-frame sequences only. Its versions omit some clonotypes, under half of them owing to an unresolved V gene in the studies checked, with the rest unexplained. Clone size and V and J calls were adopted from that table, with D and trimming inferred from the DNA. The sample data list some 2,400 clones, and about 72% of these were observed just once. Around 16% of the sample goes to the ten largest clones.

Paper-wide results and their limitations: Only three patients were included in the TCR sequencing, a limited sample size that the authors acknowledged. Some individual clones occupied over 4% of the repertoire, though most synovial CD8+ subsets remained polyclonal. In a couple of patients, many Tc17 clones were found to be shared with the synovial Tc1 population, resulting in Morisita overlap indices above 0.85. Because no psoriatic arthritis synovial tissue samples were available, cells were taken from synovial fluid instead of synovial tissue.

Magnetically isolated CD3+ T cells were stimulated less than 1.8 hours with PMA and ionomycin, then labeled by IL-17A and IFNgamma cytokine secretion assays. Synovial fluid effusions were drawn from actively inflamed joints of patients with psoriatic arthritis. For each patient, synovial fluid served as the source from which three memory CD8+ T cell populations were isolated by sorting: Tc1 cells (IL-17A-IFNgamma+), Tc17 cells (IL-17A+) and the bulk memory fraction, allowing their TCR repertoires to be compared. Psoriatic arthritis patients met the Classification of Psoriatic Arthritis Study Group (CASPAR) criteria. Cytokine-secreting cells were counterstained with viability dye and anti-CD3, CD8, CD14 and CD4 antibodies and sorted on a BD FACSAria. Sorted CD8+ T cell subsets from the synovial fluid of a few patients with psoriatic arthritis were subjected to TCRbeta sequencing. Synovial fluid mononuclear cells were isolated using Lymphoprep and were cryopreserved in liquid nitrogen prior to use. Cryopreservation medium contained around 50% fetal calf serum and 10% dimethyl sulfoxide.

CDR1 is given as SQVTM and CDR2 as ANQGSEA, both from the germline V gene. V and J are truncated by 0 bases and 0 bases respectively, leaving an intervening sequence of 3 bases. There are 13 amino acids in the CDR3, from cysteine to phenylalanine inclusive. Only the CDR3 part of the read is kept: 39 bases, read in frame from the first base. This TCR was sampled from a human donor with psoriatic arthritis. The sample taken for sequencing was IFN-gamma+ CD8+ T cells from synovial fluid. This specimen's cell subset or site label, per the study, means: IL-17A-IFNgamma+ memory CD8+ (Tc1) cells. The sequence joins TRBV29-1 to TRBJ1-3; the D gene is not confidently resolved. The CDR3 protein: CSVEDSSGNTIYF. The nucleotide sequence is TGCAGCGTTGAAGACAGCTCTGGAAACACCATATATTTT.